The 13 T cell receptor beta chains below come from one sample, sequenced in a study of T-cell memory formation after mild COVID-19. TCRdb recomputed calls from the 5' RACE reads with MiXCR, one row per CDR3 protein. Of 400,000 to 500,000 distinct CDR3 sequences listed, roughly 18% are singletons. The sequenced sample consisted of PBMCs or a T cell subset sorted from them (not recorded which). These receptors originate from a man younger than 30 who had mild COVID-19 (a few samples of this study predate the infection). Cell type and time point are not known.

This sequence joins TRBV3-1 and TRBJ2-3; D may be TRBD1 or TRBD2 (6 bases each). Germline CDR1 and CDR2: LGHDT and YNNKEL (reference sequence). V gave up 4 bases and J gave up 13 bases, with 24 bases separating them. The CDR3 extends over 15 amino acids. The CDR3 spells CASSPRDQGPPGEYF. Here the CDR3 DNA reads TGTGCCAGCAGCCCAAGAGATCAGGGGCCCCCGGGAGAGTATTTT.

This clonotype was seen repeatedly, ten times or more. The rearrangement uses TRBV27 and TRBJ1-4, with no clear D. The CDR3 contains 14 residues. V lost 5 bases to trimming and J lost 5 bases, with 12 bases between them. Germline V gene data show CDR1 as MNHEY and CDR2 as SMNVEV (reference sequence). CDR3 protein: CASSPEGGNEKLFF. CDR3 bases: TGTGCCAGCAGTCCGGAGGGCGGAAATGAAAAACTGTTTTTT.

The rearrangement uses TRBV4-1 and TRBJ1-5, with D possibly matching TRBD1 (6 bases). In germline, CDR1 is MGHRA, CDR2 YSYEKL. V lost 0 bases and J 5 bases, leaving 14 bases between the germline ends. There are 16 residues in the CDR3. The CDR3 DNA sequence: TGCGCCAGCAGCCAAGACTTGGACAGCCAACATCAGCCCCAGCATTTT. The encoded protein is CASSQDLDSQHQPQHF.

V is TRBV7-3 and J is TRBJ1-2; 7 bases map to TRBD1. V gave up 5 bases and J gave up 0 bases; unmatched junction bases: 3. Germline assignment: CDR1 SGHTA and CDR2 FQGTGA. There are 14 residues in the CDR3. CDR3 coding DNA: TGTGCCAGCAGCCACGGGACAGCTAACTATGGCTACACCTTC. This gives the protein CASSHGTANYGYTF. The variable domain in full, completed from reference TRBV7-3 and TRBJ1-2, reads GAGVSQTPSNKVTEKGKYVELRCDPISGHTALYWYRQSLGQGPEFLIYFQGTGAADDSGLPNDRFFAVRPEGSVSTLKIQRTERGDSAVYLCASSHGTANYGYTFGSGTRLTVV.

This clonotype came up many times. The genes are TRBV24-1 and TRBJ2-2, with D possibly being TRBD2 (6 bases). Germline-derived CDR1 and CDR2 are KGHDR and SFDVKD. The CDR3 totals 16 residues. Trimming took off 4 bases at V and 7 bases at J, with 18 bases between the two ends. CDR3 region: CATSDPRRGTHGELFF. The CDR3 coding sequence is TGTGCCACCAGTGACCCTCGACGGGGGACCCACGGGGAGCTGTTTTTT.

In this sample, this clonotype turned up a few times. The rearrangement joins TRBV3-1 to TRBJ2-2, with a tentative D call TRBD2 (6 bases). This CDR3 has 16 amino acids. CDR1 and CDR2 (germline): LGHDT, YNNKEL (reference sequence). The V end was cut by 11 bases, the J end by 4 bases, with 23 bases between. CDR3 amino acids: CARGERAWGSTGELFF. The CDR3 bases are TGTGCCCGCGGGGAGAGGGCCTGGGGGTCCACCGGGGAGCTGTTTTTT.

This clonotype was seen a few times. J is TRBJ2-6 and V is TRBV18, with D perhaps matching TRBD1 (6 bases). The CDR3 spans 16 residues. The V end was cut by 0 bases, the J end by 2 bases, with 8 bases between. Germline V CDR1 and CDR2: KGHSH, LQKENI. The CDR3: CASSPPTGTGANVLTF. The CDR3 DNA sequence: TGTGCCAGCTCACCACCAACAGGGACTGGGGCCAACGTCCTGACTTTC.

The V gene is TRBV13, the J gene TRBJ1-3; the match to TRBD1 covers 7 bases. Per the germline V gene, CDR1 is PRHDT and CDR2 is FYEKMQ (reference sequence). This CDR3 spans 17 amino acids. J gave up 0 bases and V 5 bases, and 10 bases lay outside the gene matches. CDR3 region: CASSLTTGTNSGNTIYF. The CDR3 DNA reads TGTGCCAGCAGCCTAACGACAGGGACCAACTCTGGAAACACCATATATTTT.

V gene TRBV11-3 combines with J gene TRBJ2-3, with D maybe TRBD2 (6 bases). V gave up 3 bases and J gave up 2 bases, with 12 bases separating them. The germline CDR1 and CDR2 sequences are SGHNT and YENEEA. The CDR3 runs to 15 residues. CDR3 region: CASSFGTGVTDTQYF. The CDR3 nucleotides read TGTGCCAGCAGCTTCGGGACGGGGGTCACAGATACGCAGTATTTT. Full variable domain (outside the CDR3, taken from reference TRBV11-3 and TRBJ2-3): EAGVVQSPRYKIIEKKQPVAFWCNPISGHNTLYWYLQNLGQGPELLIRYENEEAVDDSQLPKDRFSAERLKGVDSTLKIQPAELGDSAVYLCASSFGTGVTDTQYFGPGTRLTVL.

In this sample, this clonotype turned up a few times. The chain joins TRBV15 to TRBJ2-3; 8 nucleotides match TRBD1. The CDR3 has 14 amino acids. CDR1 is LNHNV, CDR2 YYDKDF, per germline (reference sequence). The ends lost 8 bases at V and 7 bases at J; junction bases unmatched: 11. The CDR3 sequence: CATARDRGLHTQYF. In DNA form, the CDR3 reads TGTGCCACCGCCCGTGACAGGGGCTTACATACGCAGTATTTT.

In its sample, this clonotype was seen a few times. CDR3: CASSPGVSQETQYF. Here the CDR3 DNA reads TGCGCCAGCAGCCCCGGGGTGTCCCAAGAGACCCAGTACTTC. The chain carries TRBV5-1 and TRBJ2-5; maybe TRBD2 (5 bases). V lost 4 bases to trimming and J lost 1 base, with 11 bases between them. Germline V gives CDR1 SGHRS, CDR2 YFSETQ. This CDR3 is built from 14 residues.

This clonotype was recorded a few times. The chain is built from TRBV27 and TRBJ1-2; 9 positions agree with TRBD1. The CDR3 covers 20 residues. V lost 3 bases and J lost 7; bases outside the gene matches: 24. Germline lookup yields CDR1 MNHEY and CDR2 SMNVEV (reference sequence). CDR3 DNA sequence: TGTGCCAGCAGTTTGGGCCGATTTACTTCGACAGGGGGTAACGGGCCTGGCTACACCTTC. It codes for CASSLGRFTSTGGNGPGYTF.

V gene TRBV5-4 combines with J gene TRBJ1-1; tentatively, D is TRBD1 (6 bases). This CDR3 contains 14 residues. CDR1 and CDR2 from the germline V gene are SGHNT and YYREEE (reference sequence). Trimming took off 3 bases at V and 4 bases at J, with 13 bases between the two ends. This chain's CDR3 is CASSSTQGSTEAFF. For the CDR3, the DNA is TGTGCCAGCAGCTCGACACAGGGTTCCACTGAAGCTTTCTTT.